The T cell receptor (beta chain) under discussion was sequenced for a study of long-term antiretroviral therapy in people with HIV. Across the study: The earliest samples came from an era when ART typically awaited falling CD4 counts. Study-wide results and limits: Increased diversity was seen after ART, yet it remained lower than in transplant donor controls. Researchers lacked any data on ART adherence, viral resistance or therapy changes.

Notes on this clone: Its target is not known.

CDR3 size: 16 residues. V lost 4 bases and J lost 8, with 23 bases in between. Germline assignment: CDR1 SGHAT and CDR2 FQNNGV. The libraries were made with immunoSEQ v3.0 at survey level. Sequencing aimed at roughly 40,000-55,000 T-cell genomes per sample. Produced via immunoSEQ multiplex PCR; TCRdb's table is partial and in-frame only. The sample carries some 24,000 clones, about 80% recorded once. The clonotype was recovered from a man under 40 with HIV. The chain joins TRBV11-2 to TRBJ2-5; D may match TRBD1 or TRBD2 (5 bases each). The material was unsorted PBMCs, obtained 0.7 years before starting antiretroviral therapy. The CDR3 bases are TGTGCCAGCAGCTCCCGTAAAGAGTCTTCGAGGGACACCCAGTACTTC. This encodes CASSSRKESSRDTQYF.